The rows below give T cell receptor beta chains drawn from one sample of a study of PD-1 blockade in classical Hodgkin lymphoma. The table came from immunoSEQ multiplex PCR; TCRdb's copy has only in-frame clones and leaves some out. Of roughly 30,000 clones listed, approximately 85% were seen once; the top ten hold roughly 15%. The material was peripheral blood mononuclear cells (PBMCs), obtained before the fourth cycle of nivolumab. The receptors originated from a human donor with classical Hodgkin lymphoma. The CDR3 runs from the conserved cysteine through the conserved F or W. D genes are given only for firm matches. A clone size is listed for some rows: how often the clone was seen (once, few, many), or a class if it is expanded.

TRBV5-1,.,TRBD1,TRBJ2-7,TGCGCCAGCAGCTTGACAGGGGGGTACGAGCAGTACTTC,CASSLTGGYEQYF
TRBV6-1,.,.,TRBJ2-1,TGTGCCAGCGCCCGACCTGGATCCTACAATGAGCAGTTCTTC,CASARPGSYNEQFF
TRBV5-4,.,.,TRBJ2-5,TGTGCCAGCAGCGAAAAAGCGGGTTACCAAGAGACCCAGTACTTC,CASSEKAGYQETQYF
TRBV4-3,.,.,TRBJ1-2,TGCGCCAGCAGCCAAGAACGAGGGGGCTATGGCTACACCTTC,CASSQERGGYGYTF
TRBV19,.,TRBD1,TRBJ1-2,TGTGCCAGTAGTATGGGACAGGAAGATGGCTACACCTTC,CASSMGQEDGYTF
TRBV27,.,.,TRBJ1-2,TGTGCCAGCAGTTTTCGGGGGAGGTCTGTGGACTATGGCTACACCTTC,CASSFRGRSVDYGYTF
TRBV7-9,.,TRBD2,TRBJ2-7,TGTGCCCCAGAAGCGGGGGGCGAGCAGTACTTC,CAPEAGGEQYF
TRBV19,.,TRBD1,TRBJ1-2,TGTGCCAGTAGTATCAGTGGGAAGGGGGCCGTTGGCTACACCTTC,CASSISGKGAVGYTF
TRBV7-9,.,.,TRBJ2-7,TGTGCCAGCAGCTTCGGCAGGGGGGGCGAGCAGTACTTC,CASSFGRGGEQYF
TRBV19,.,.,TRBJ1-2,TGTGCCACAAGACTAAACGACAACTATGGCTACACCTTC,CATRLNDNYGYTF
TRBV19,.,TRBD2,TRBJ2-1,TGTGCCAGTAGTATCTCCTTTAGCGGGGACGGGTACAATGAGCAGTTCTTC,CASSISFSGDGYNEQFF
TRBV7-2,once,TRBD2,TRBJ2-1,TGTGCCAGCAGGAGGACTAGCGGGACCAATGAGCAGTTCTTC,CASRRTSGTNEQFF
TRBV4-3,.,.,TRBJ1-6,TGCGCCAGCAGCCAAGATCCCCAGAGGGGGAATTCACCCCTCCACTTT,CASSQDPQRGNSPLHF
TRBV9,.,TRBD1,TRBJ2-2,TGTGCCAGCAGCGTCCGGGACAGGGTCGCCGGGGAGCTGTTTTTT,CASSVRDRVAGELFF
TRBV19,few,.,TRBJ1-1,TGTGCCAGTAGTGCGGGGGCAATGAACACTGAAGCTTTCTTT,CASSAGAMNTEAFF
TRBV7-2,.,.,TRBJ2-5,TGTGCCAGCAGCTTAGTTAATTACCAAGAGACCCAGTACTTC,CASSLVNYQETQYF
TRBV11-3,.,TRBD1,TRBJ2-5,TGTGCCAGCAGCTTAGATTCGACAGGGCAAGAGACCCAGTACTTC,CASSLDSTGQETQYF
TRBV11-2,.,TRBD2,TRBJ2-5,TGTGCCAGCAGCTTAGGTACGCTAGCGGGGGAACAAGAGACCCAGTACTTC,CASSLGTLAGEQETQYF
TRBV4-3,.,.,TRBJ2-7,TGCGCCAGCAGCCAGCACCCCGGATGGGAGGGGGGGTTCTACGAGCAGTACTTC,CASSQHPGWEGGFYEQYF
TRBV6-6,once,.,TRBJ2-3,TGTGCCAGCAGTTCGGCTAGCCCTCTGACAGATACGCAGTATTTT,CASSSASPLTDTQYF
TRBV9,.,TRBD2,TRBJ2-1,TGTGCCAGCAGCGTAGCTAGCGGGGGGGCTGGTGAGCAGTTCTTC,CASSVASGGAGEQFF
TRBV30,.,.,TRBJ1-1,TGTGCCTGGAGCGCCCACACCAACACTGAAGCTTTCTTT,CAWSAHTNTEAFF
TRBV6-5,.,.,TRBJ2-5,TGTGCCAGCAGTTACCCGGACAGCAGGGAGACCCAGTACTTC,CASSYPDSRETQYF
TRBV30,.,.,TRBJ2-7,TGTGCCTGGAGTCTCCGACCCTACGAGCAGTACTTC,CAWSLRPYEQYF
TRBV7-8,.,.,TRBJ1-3,TGTGCCAGCAGCTTAGGACTCAGCGGAGGAAACACCATATATTTT,CASSLGLSGGNTIYF
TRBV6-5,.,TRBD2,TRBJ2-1,TGTGCCAGCAGTCGAAGCGGGGGGGCCGTCAATGAGCAGTTCTTC,CASSRSGGAVNEQFF
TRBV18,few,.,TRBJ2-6,TGTGCCAGCTCACCATTAGGGACCTCTGCGAGCTCTGGGGCCAACGTCCTGACTTTC,CASSPLGTSASSGANVLTF
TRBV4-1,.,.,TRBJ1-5,TGCGCCAGCAGCCCCCACAGCAGCAATCAGCCCCAGCATTTT,CASSPHSSNQPQHF
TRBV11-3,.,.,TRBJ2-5,TGTGCCAGCAGCTTAGAAGACCAAGAGACCCAGTACTTC,CASSLEDQETQYF
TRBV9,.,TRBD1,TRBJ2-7,TGTGCCAGCAGCCCTTTTCGACAGGGTAACTACGAGCAGTACTTC,CASSPFRQGNYEQYF
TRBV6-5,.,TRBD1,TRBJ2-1,TGTGCCAGCAGATCAGGACAGGGGTCGTACAATGAGCAGTTCTTC,CASRSGQGSYNEQFF
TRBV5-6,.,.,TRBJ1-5,TGTGCCAGCAGCTTGGCTGAAAGATTAGATCAGCCCCAGCATTTT,CASSLAERLDQPQHF
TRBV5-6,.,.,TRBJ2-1,TGTGCCAGCAGCTTTGGTAGCTTTGAGCAGTTCTTC,CASSFGSFEQFF
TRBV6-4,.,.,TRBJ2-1,TGTGCCAGCAGCCCTATCCGCTCGGCTGAGCAGTTCTTC,CASSPIRSAEQFF
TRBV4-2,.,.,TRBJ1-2,TGTGCCAGCAGCCAAGATCCAGGCCCCTATGGCTACACCTTC,CASSQDPGPYGYTF
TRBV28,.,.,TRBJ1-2,TGTGCCAGCAGCCAGGGGCAAGGGAACTATGGCTACACCTTC,CASSQGQGNYGYTF
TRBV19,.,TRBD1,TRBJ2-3,TGTGCCAGTAGCAACAGGGGAGGCACAGATACGCAGTATTTT,CASSNRGGTDTQYF
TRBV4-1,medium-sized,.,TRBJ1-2,TGCGCCAGCAGCCAAGACGGTGGCTACACCTTC,CASSQDGGYTF
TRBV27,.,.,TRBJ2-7,TGTGCCAGCAGCCCCTGGGCTGTCTCCTACGAGCAGTACTTC,CASSPWAVSYEQYF
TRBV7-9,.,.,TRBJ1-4,TGTGCCAGCAGCAGTACAGGGGAAAAACTGTTTTTT,CASSSTGEKLFF
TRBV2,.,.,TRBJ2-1,TGTGCCAGCAGTGTCGGCAGAAGCTCCTACAATGAGCAGTTCTTC,CASSVGRSSYNEQFF
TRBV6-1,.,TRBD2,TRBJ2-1,TGTGCCAGCAGTGAATTGGTCGGGGGGGGCAATGAGCAGTTCTTC,CASSELVGGGNEQFF
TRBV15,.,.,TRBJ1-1,TGTGCCACCAGCAGAGATGATAGATACACTGAAGCTTTCTTT,CATSRDDRYTEAFF
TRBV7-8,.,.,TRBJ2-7,TGTGCCAGCAGCGTTGGACCGATCGCCTACGAGCAGTACTTC,CASSVGPIAYEQYF
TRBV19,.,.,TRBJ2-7,TGTGCCAGTAAGTCAGACTGGACCGCCTACGAGCAGTACTTC,CASKSDWTAYEQYF
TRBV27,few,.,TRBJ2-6,TGTGCCAGCAGTTTATGGCCTGGGGCCAACGTCCTGACTTTC,CASSLWPGANVLTF
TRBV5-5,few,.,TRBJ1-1,TGTGCCAGCAGCCTGTCTTATGGCACTGAAGCTTTCTTT,CASSLSYGTEAFF
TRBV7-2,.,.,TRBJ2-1,TGTGCCAGCAGCTTAGTCCGCGACGGTGTACCGTTCTTC,CASSLVRDGVPFF
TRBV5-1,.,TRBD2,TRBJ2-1,TGCGCCAGCAGCGCAAGACTAGCGGGGGGATTCAATGAGCAGTTCTTC,CASSARLAGGFNEQFF
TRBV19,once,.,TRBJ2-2,TGTGCCAGTAGTACTCAGGGGACCGGGGAGCTGTTTTTT,CASSTQGTGELFF
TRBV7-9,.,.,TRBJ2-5,TGTGCCAGCAGCTTCGAGACCCAGTACTTC,CASSFETQYF
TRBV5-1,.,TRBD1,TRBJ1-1,TGCGCCAGCAGCGTACAGGGACAGGGCTTATCTGAAGCTTTCTTT,CASSVQGQGLSEAFF
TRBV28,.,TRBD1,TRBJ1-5,TGTGCCAGCAGCCTAACAGGGGGTAATCAGCCCCAGCATTTT,CASSLTGGNQPQHF
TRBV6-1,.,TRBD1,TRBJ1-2,TGTGCCAGCAGAAACTCGGGACAGGGGGCGCAAGGCTACACCTTC,CASRNSGQGAQGYTF
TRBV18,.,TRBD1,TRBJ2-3,TGTGCCAGCTCACCAGCACAGGGGCAGGGAGATACGCAGTATTTT,CASSPAQGQGDTQYF